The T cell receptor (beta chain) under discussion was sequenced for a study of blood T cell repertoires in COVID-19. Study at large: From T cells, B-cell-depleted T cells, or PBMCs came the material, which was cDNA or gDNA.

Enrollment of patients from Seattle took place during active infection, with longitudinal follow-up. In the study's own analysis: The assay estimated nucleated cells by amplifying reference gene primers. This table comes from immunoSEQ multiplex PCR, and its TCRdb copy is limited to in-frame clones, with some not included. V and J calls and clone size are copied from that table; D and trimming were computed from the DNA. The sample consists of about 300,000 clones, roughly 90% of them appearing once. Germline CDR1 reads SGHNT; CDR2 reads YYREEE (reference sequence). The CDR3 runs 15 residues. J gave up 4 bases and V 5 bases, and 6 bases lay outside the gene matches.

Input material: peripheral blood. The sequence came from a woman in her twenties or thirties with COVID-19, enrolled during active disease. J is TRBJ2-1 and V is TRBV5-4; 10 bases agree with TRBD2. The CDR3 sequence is CASRPGTSEYNEQFF. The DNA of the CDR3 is TGTGCCAGCAGGCCCGGGACTAGCGAGTACAATGAGCAGTTCTTC.